Here is one T cell receptor beta chain with its context. CDR1 SGHRS and CDR2 YFSETQ come from the germline V gene. This CDR3 is 15 amino acids long. Trimming left V 0 bases short and J 3 bases short, with 10 bases between. The protocol was immunoSEQ multiplex PCR, while the TCRdb copy is restricted to in-frame clones and leaves out a portion. The sample includes about 42,000 clones, roughly 87% of them seen just once. This record belongs to a study of blood T cell repertoires in COVID-19. Study summary: Nucleic acid was either cDNA or gDNA, and it came from T cells, B-cell-depleted T cells, or PBMCs.

This clonotype was sampled from a woman older than 75 in a cohort sampled during active or convalescent COVID-19. The sequencing input was peripheral blood. The chain links TRBV5-1 to TRBJ2-1; D gene unclear. The CDR3 region has the DNA TGCGCCAGCAGCTTGGACCCTCAGAACTACAATGAGCAGTTCTTC. It translates to CASSLDPQNYNEQFF.